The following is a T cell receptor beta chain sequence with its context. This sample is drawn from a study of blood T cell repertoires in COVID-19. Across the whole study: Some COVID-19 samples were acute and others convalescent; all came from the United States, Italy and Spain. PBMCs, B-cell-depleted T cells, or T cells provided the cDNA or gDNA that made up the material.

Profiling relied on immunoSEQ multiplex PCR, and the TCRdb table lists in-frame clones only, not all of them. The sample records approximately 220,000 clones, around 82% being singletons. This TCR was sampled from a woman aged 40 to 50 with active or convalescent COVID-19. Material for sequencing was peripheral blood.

The CDR3 DNA reads TGTGCCAGCAGCTTAGTTTCGGGACAGGCGTCCTACGAGCAGTACTTC. Its translation is CASSLVSGQASYEQYF. The rearrangement links TRBV7-2 to TRBJ2-7; 8 positions match TRBD1. CDR3 length: 16 residues. Germline V gene sequence: CDR1 SGHTA, CDR2 FQGNSA. J lost 1 base, V lost 1 base, and 6 bases had no gene match. The full variable domain, rest sourced from reference TRBV7-2 and TRBJ2-7, is GAGVSQSPSNKVTEKGKDVELRCDPISGHTALYWYRQSLGQGLEFLIYFQGNSAPDKSGLPSDRFSAERTGGSVSTLTIQRTQQEDSAVYLCASSLVSGQASYEQYFGPGTRLTVT.